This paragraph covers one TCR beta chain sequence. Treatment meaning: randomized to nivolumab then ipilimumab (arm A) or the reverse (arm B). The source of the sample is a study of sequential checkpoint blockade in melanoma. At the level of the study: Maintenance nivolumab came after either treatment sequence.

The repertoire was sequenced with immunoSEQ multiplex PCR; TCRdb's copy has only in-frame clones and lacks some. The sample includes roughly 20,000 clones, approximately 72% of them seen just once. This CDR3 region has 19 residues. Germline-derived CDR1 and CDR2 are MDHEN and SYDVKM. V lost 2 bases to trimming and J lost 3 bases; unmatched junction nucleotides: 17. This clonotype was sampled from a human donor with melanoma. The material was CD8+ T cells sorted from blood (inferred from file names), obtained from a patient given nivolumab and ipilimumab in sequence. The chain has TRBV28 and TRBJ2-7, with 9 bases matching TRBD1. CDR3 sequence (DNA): TGTGCCAGCAGTTTACCCGCCTCCGGGACAGGGATGGGGGTCTACGAGCAGTACTTC. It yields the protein CASSLPASGTGMGVYEQYF.